This TCR beta chain is drawn from a study of regulatory T cells in long-lasting Graves disease. The CDR3 spans 14 residues. The V gene lost 6 bases and the J gene lost 1 base, with 13 bases spanning the gap. Time point in this sample: newly diagnosed GD, antithyroid drugs for less than 3 months. The TCR library used RNA extracted from PBMCs. To make TCR beta libraries, researchers used iRepertoire HTBI primers and Arm-PCR of CDR3 regions. TCRdb itself ran the multiplex PCR reads through MiXCR, one entry per CDR3 protein. In the table there are around 450,000 distinct CDR3 sequences, around 15% of which are singletons. Ten or more counts support this clonotype. This sample also appeared in a second study, on T cells in Graves' hyperthyroidism and ophthalmopathy.

The specimen comprised peripheral blood mononuclear cells (PBMCs), sampled at new diagnosis, from a patient treated with antithyroid drugs. The chain has TRBV12-3 or TRBV12-4 and TRBJ2-7, with D maybe TRBD2 (6 bases). The receptor was isolated from a man aged 40-50 years with Graves disease. The CDR3 region has the DNA TGTGCCAGCAGCCTGGACGGGAGATCCTACGAGCAGTACTTC. This sequence encodes CASSLDGRSYEQYF.